The 5 T cell receptor beta chains in this list originate from one sample, sequenced in a study of shared clonotypes between healthy human individuals. CD45RO-negative CD8 cells positively selected for CCR7 made up the naive population, which excluded terminally differentiated effector memory CD45RA+ cells. Using immunoSEQ multiplex PCR, the repertoire was profiled, and TCRdb retains in-frame clones only, with some absent. Among around 2.1 million clones listed, approximately 94% were seen once. Specimen: naive CD8+ T cells from PBMCs. These receptors originate from a man aged 18 to 35 in good health. Some clones in this sample may be carry-over from other donors' samples.

The chain carries TRBV29-1 and TRBJ2-7, with D possibly being TRBD2 (5 bases). Deletions cut 5 bases from V and 2 bases from J, with 13 bases between. Germline-derived CDR1 and CDR2 are SQVTM and ANQGSEA. This CDR3 is 13 amino acids long. The chain's CDR3 is CSVRAPTTYEQYF. In nucleotides, the CDR3 is TGCAGCGTTCGGGCTCCGACTACCTACGAGCAGTACTTC.

About this clone: This same CDR3 is encoded by further DNA sequences in the sample. This chain's CDR3 is CASSSLGSSYNEQFF. CDR3 bases: TGTGCCAGCAGTTCTTTGGGGAGCTCCTACAATGAGCAGTTCTTC. J is TRBJ2-1 and V is TRBV27; possibly TRBD2 for D (5 bases). The germline V and J ends were trimmed by 4 bases and 0 bases, with 10 bases remaining between them. From germline, CDR1 is MNHEY and CDR2 SMNVEV (reference sequence). The CDR3 is made up of 15 amino acids.

This sequence joins TRBV19 and TRBJ2-5; no definite D call. Trimming removed 5 bases at V and 1 base at J, with 11 bases between. The CDR3 runs 14 residues. The germline V gene encodes CDR1 LNHDA and CDR2 SQIVND (reference sequence). The CDR3 loop is CASSPRLAQETQYF. The CDR3 DNA sequence: TGTGCCAGTAGTCCTCGGCTCGCCCAAGAGACCCAGTACTTC.

The gene calls are TRBV29-1 and TRBJ2-7, with 8 bases matching TRBD1. V lost 6 bases, J lost 1 base, and 5 bases stayed unmatched. The CDR3 length is 13 residues. Germline V gives CDR1 SQVTM, CDR2 ANQGSEA. The CDR3 nucleotides are TGCAGCGTGTGGACAGGGACATCCTACGAGCAGTACTTC. Translation: CSVWTGTSYEQYF.

CDR3 nucleotide sequence: TGTGCCAGCAGTGCACGGACTAGCGGATCCTACGAGCAGTACTTC. It translates to CASSARTSGSYEQYF. The V gene is TRBV25-1, the J gene TRBJ2-7, with 10 bases matching TRBD2. J gave up 1 base and V 4 bases, and 4 bases lay outside the gene matches. The CDR3 loop spans 15 amino acids. CDR1 and CDR2 (germline): MGHDK, SYGVNS.